This T cell receptor (beta chain) was retrieved from a study of cytomegalovirus exposure and HLA in healthy donors. Points on this clone: Its antigen is unknown.

Study-wide points: In an earlier analysis, about 87% or about 30%: the productive usage of most TCR beta V segments.

The germline gives CDR1 LNHNV, CDR2 YYDKDF (reference sequence). The length of the CDR3 is 16 residues. Trimming took 0 bases from V and 5 from J, leaving 17 bases between them. Primers: 60 Vbeta forward and 13 Jbeta reverse. Assay: immunoSEQ multiplex PCR; the TCRdb copy retains only in-frame clones and omits some. The sample has over 110,000 clones, around 85% seen once; the top ten hold over 8.5%. This clonotype was obtained from a woman in her fifties or sixties in good health and CMV-seropositive. The chain combines TRBV15 with TRBJ2-7; tentative D call: TRBD2 (5 bases). The sequencing sample was made of PBMCs. Here the CDR3 reads CATSRDRGFIGHEQYF. Written as DNA, the CDR3 is TGTGCCACCAGCAGAGATCGAGGGTTCATCGGCCACGAGCAGTACTTC.